A single sample is the source of the 15 T cell receptor beta chains below, sequenced in a study of cytomegalovirus exposure and HLA in healthy donors. PCR involved 60 Vbeta and 13 Jbeta primers. Sequencing used immunoSEQ multiplex PCR; TCRdb keeps in-frame clones, though not all of them. The sample has more than 95,000 clones; about 72% are singletons. Sequenced material: PBMCs. Receptor source: a man between 50 and 59 years old in good health and CMV-seropositive.

The chain uses TRBV4-1 and TRBJ1-2, with D unresolved. Per the germline V gene, CDR1 is MGHRA and CDR2 is YSYEKL. The length of the CDR3 is 14 residues. V lost 1 base and J lost 8, with 14 bases in between. The CDR3 DNA reads as TGCGCCAGCAGCCAAGGGGCGAGTTTTTACGGCTACACCTTC. Translated, it gives CASSQGASFYGYTF.

The chain joins TRBV5-4 to TRBJ1-2; D perhaps matches TRBD1 (5 bases). Trimming left V 3 bases short and J 5 bases short, with 17 bases between. The CDR3 length is 15 residues. Germline-derived CDR1 and CDR2 are SGHNT and YYREEE (reference sequence). The CDR3, as DNA: TGTGCCAGCAGCTCCCCCTCCGGGGGGAGGTATGGCTACACCTTC. Its translation is CASSSPSGGRYGYTF. Full variable domain (remainder filled in from reference TRBV5-4 and TRBJ1-2): ETGVTQSPTHLIKTRGQQVTLRCSSQSGHNTVSWYQQALGQGPQFIFQYYREEENGRGNFPPRFSGLQFPNYSSELNVNALELDDSALYLCASSSPSGGRYGYTFGSGTRLTVV.

This chain joins TRBV30 and TRBJ2-5; TRBD2 matches at 14 bases. The CDR3 is made up of 17 amino acids. With 0 bases clipped from V and 5 bases from J, the junction kept 8 bases outside the gene matches. The germline V gene encodes CDR1 GTSNPN and CDR2 SVGIG (reference sequence). CDR3 DNA: TGTGCCTGGAGTGTAGGACTAGCGGGAGGCTGGGGGGAGACCCAGTACTTC. Translation gives CAWSVGLAGGWGETQYF. The variable domain in full, with the rest retrieved from reference TRBV30 and TRBJ2-5, is SQTIHQWPATLVQPVGSPLSLECTVEGTSNPNLYWYRQAAGRGLQLLFYSVGIGQISSEVPQNLSASRPQDRQFILSSKKLLLSDSGFYLCAWSVGLAGGWGETQYFGPGTRLLVL.

J is TRBJ2-7 and V is TRBV30; D possibly corresponds to TRBD2 (5 bases). The germline V gene encodes CDR1 GTSNPN and CDR2 SVGIG (reference sequence). This CDR3 contains 12 residues. V was cut by 5 bases and J by 5 bases, with 13 bases left in between. Here the CDR3 reads CAWGPGLDEQYF. CDR3 sequence (DNA): TGTGCCTGGGGACCGGGGTTGGACGAGCAGTACTTC.

In the case of this clone: The same CDR3 arises from other DNA sequences in this sample as well. The gene calls are TRBV27 and TRBJ2-7, with 12 bases that match TRBD1. The CDR3 loop spans 14 amino acids. CDR1 and CDR2 (germline): MNHEY, SMNVEV (reference sequence). V shed 5 bases, J shed 4 bases, and the junction held 3 bases outside the gene matches. The CDR3 DNA is TGTGCCAGCAGTCCGGGACAGGGGGCATACGAGCAGTACTTC. Protein: CASSPGQGAYEQYF.

CDR3 nucleotides: TGCAGCGTTGTGGGGAGAGTGGGGGCAGGTGAAGCTTTCTTT. It encodes CSVVGRVGAGEAFF. V and J are TRBV29-1 and TRBJ1-1, with a weak D call TRBD1 (6 bases). The germline V and J ends were trimmed by 4 bases and 7 bases, with 19 bases remaining between them. This CDR3 spans 14 amino acids. Germline V gene data show CDR1 as SQVTM and CDR2 as ANQGSEA.

The chain combines TRBV5-1 with TRBJ1-1; 7 bases map to TRBD1. The V and J ends lost 4 bases and 1 base, in that order; junction bases with no gene match: 7. The CDR3 sequence is 15 residues long. Germline V lookup: CDR1 SGHRS, CDR2 YFSETQ. Here the CDR3 reads CASSVLGGWNTEAFF. The CDR3 bases are TGCGCCAGCAGCGTTCTAGGGGGCTGGAACACTGAAGCTTTCTTT.

V and J are TRBV7-9 and TRBJ2-7; 11 positions match TRBD2. CDR3 length equals 15 residues. V was clipped by 1 base and J by 3 bases; unmatched bases: 2. In germline, CDR1 is SEHNR, CDR2 FQNEAQ (reference sequence). CDR3 in amino acids: CASSLGLAGGYEQYF. The CDR3 DNA is TGTGCCAGCAGCTTAGGGCTAGCGGGGGGCTACGAGCAGTACTTC.

The chain employs TRBV7-2 and TRBJ2-1; 8 positions match TRBD2. The CDR3 extends over 17 amino acids. Trimming cost V 1 base and J 6 bases; bases outside gene matches: 11. Germline values: CDR1 SGHTA, CDR2 FQGNSA. The CDR3 is CASSLGLGLAGLNEQFF. CDR3 bases: TGTGCCAGCAGCTTAGGTCTGGGCCTAGCGGGCCTCAATGAGCAGTTCTTC. Full variable domain (outside the CDR3, taken from reference TRBV7-2 and TRBJ2-1): GAGVSQSPSNKVTEKGKDVELRCDPISGHTALYWYRQSLGQGLEFLIYFQGNSAPDKSGLPSDRFSAERTGGSVSTLTIQRTQQEDSAVYLCASSLGLGLAGLNEQFFGPGTRLTVL.

V is TRBV2 and J is TRBJ2-7; 9 bases are a match to TRBD1. V gave up 4 bases and J gave up 4 bases; unmatched junction bases: 8. The V gene's germline CDR1 is SNHLY and CDR2 FYNNEI. The CDR3 spans 15 residues. In nucleotides, the CDR3 is TGTGCCAGCAGTGTTGGGGACAGGGCCGGGTACGAGCAGTACTTC. It yields the protein CASSVGDRAGYEQYF.

This chain uses TRBV11-2 with TRBJ2-4; 9 bases fit TRBD2. The CDR3 is 19 residues long. The J segment lost 0 bases and the V segment lost 0 bases, leaving 9 bases of the junction unmatched. Germline CDR1 and CDR2: SGHAT and FQNNGV. CDR3 sequence: CASSLDQVSGRIAKNIQYF. The CDR3 DNA reads as TGTGCCAGCAGCTTAGATCAAGTCAGCGGGAGGATAGCCAAAAACATTCAGTACTTC. Combining the CDR3 with reference TRBV11-2 and TRBJ2-4 gives the whole variable domain EAGVAQSPRYKIIEKRQSVAFWCNPISGHATLYWYQQILGQGPKLLIQFQNNGVVDDSQLPKDRFSAERLKGVDSTLKIQPAKLEDSAVYLCASSLDQVSGRIAKNIQYFGAGTRLSVL.

This clone was picked up one time. This rearrangement joins TRBV18 to TRBJ1-4; weak D call: TRBD1 (5 bases). In germline, CDR1 is KGHSH, CDR2 LQKENI. The CDR3 loop spans 15 amino acids. The ends were cut back, 4 bases at V and 0 bases at J, with 9 bases in the middle. This chain's CDR3 is CASSLGGTTNEKLFF. The CDR3 DNA reads as TGTGCCAGCTCACTGGGGGGAACAACTAATGAAAAACTGTTTTTT.

The chain carries TRBV30 and TRBJ1-1, with D perhaps matching TRBD1 (6 bases). The V gene's germline CDR1 is GTSNPN and CDR2 SVGIG (reference sequence). The germline V and J ends were trimmed by 4 bases and 6 bases, with 15 bases remaining between them. The CDR3 extends over 13 amino acids. The DNA for the CDR3 is TGTGCCTGGATTTCGACCGCAGGGGCTGAAGCTTTCTTT. Its protein is CAWISTAGAEAFF.

The chain uses TRBV9 and TRBJ2-3; 9 bases fit TRBD2. With V trimmed by 3 bases and J by 2 bases, 10 bases remained unmatched. The germline V gene has CDR1 SGDLS and CDR2 YYNGEE. The CDR3 spans 17 residues. DNA for the CDR3: TGTGCCAGCAGCGCCGGACGCGGGAGGGCCAACACAGATACGCAGTATTTT. It translates to CASSAGRGRANTDTQYF.

The chain couples TRBV6-5 to TRBJ1-2; tentatively, D is TRBD1 (5 bases). The CDR3 has 12 residues. From germline, CDR1 is MNHEY and CDR2 SVGAGI. The V gene lost 1 base and the J gene lost 7 bases, with 7 bases spanning the gap. The CDR3 here is CASSYLGGGYTF. In nucleotides, the CDR3 is TGTGCCAGCAGTTACTTGGGGGGTGGCTACACCTTC.